The clone carrying this TCR beta chain showed up just a few times. The antigen remains unidentified. Other DNA sequences from this sample encode an identical CDR3 as well. These data belong to a study of cytomegalovirus exposure and HLA in healthy donors. Study summary: Findings of an earlier analysis included 110 million or so unique TCR beta sequences from roughly 200 million T cells. Study-wide results and caveats: Presence/absence analyses supposed approximately even sequencing depth among donors.

The CDR3 spans 15 residues. CDR1 and CDR2 (germline): LNHDA, SQIVND (reference sequence). The J segment lost 0 bases and the V segment lost 3 bases, leaving 0 bases of the junction unmatched. This PCR relied on a set of 60 Vbeta primers and 13 Jbeta primers. The protocol was immunoSEQ multiplex PCR, while the TCRdb copy is restricted to in-frame clones and leaves out a portion. The data hold roughly 200,000 clones, with just over 75% observed a single time. The sequenced sample consisted of PBMCs. The genes are TRBV19 and TRBJ2-1, with TRBD2 identical over 9 bases. The TCR originated in a woman in her fifties or sixties in good health and CMV-seropositive. CDR3 in amino acids: CASSISGSSYNEQFF. DNA of the CDR3: TGTGCCAGTAGTATTAGCGGGAGCTCCTACAATGAGCAGTTCTTC. Supplemented by reference TRBV19 and TRBJ2-1, the full variable domain reads DGGITQSPKYLFRKEGQNVTLSCEQNLNHDAMYWYRQDPGQGLRLIYYSQIVNDFQKGDIAEGYSVSREKKESFPLTVTSAQKNPTAFYLCASSISGSSYNEQFFGPGTRLTVL.